This TCR beta chain was retrieved from a study of T-cell memory formation after mild COVID-19. TCRdb recomputed calls from the 5' RACE reads with MiXCR, one row per CDR3 protein. This repertoire shows roughly 250,000 distinct CDR3 sequences, 16% found once; its top ten account for 20% to 25%. Material for sequencing was PBMCs or a T cell subset sorted from them (not recorded which). The origin of this receptor is a man between 18 and 35 years old who had mild COVID-19 (a few samples of this study predate the infection). Cell type and time point are not known.

The CDR3 bases are TGTGCCATCAGTTCCCGACTTTGGGACAGGGACGAGCAGTACTTC. Its protein is CAISSRLWDRDEQYF. The genes are TRBV10-3 and TRBJ2-7; TRBD1 matches 9 bases. CDR3 length: 15 residues. Trimming took 5 bases from V and 5 from J; bases not matched to a gene: 10. CDR1 is ENHRY, CDR2 SYGVKD, per germline.